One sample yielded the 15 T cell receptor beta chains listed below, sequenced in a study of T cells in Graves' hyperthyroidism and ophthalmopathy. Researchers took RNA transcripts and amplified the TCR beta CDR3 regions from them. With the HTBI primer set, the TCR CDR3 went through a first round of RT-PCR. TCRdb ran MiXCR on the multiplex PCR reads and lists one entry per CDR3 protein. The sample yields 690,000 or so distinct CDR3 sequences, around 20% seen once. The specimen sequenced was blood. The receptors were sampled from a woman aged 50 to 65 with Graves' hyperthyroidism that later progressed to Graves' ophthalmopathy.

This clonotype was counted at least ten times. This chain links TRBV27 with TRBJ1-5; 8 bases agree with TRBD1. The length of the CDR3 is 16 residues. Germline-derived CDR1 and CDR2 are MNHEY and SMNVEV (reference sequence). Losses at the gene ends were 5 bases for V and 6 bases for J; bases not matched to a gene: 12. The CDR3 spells CASSPSGGDRIQPQHF. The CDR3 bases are TGTGCCAGCAGTCCATCAGGGGGCGACAGGATTCAGCCCCAGCATTTT.

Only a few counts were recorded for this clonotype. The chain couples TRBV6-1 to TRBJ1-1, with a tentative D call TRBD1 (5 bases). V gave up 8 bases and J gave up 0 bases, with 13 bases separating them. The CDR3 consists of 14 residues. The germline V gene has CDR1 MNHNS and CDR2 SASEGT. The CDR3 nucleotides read TGTGCCAGCGGGAGTAGGGGAATGAACACTGAAGCTTTCTTT. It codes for CASGSRGMNTEAFF.

The CDR3 nucleotides read TGTGCCAGCAGCCCCTCGAAAGGACTGCCAAAAGAGACCCAGTACTTC. Translating gives CASSPSKGLPKETQYF. V and J are TRBV14 and TRBJ2-5; maybe TRBD2 (5 bases). CDR1 is SGHDN, CDR2 FVKESK, per germline. The CDR3 has 16 residues. V gave up 4 bases and J gave up 3 bases, with 18 bases separating them.

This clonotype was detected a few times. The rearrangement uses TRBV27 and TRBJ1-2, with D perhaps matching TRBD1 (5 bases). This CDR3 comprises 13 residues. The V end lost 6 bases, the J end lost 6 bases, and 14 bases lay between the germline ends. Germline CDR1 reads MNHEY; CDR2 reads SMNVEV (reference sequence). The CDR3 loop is CASSNGGRNGYTF. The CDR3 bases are TGTGCCAGCAGCAACGGGGGTCGGAATGGCTACACCTTC.

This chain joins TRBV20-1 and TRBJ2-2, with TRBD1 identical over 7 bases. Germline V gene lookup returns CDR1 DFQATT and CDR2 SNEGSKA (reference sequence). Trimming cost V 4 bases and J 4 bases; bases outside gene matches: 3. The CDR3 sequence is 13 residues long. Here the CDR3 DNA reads TGCAGTGCTACCAGGGGGAGCACCGGGGAGCTGTTTTTT. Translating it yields CSATRGSTGELFF.

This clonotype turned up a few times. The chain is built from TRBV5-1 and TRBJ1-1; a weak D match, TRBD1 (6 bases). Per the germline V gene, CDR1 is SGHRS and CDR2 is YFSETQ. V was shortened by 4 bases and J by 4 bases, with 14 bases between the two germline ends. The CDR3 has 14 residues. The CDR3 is CASSNEGGFTEAFF. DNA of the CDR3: TGCGCCAGCAGCAACGAGGGGGGATTCACTGAAGCTTTCTTT.

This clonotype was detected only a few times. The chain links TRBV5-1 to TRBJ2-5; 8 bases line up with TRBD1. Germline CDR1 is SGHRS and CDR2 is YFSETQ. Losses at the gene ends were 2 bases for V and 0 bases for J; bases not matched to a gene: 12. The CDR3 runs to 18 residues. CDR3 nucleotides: TGCGCCAGCAGCTTTTGGCAGGGGGCAGACCTGTACCAAGAGACCCAGTACTTC. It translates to CASSFWQGADLYQETQYF.

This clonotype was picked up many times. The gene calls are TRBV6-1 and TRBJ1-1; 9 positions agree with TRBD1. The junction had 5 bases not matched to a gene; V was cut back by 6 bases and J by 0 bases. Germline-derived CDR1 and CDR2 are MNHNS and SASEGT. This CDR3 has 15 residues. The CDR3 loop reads CASSWTGAMNTEAFF. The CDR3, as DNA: TGTGCCAGCAGCTGGACAGGGGCTATGAACACTGAAGCTTTCTTT.

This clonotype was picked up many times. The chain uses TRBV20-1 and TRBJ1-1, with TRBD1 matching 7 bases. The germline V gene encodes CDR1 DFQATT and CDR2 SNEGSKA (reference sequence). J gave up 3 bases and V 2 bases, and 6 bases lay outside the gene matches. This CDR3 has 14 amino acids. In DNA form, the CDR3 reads TGCAGTGCTAGATCCGGGACAGCATACACTGAAGCTTTCTTT. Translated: CSARSGTAYTEAFF.

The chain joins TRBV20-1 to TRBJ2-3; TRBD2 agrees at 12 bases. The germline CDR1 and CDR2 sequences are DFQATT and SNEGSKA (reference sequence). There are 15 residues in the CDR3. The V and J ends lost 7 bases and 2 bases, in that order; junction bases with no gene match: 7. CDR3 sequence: CSEASGGEPTDTQYF. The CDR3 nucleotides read TGCAGTGAGGCTAGCGGGGGGGAACCCACAGATACGCAGTATTTT.

CDR3 DNA sequence: TGTGCCAGCAGCTGGGACAGGGTCTCCTACGAGCAGTACTTC. It encodes CASSWDRVSYEQYF. V usage is TRBV7-9 and J usage is TRBJ2-7; TRBD1 aligns across 9 bases. The ends lost 4 bases at V and 0 bases at J; junction bases unmatched: 1. The germline CDR1 and CDR2 sequences are SEHNR and FQNEAQ (reference sequence). The CDR3 totals 14 residues. The full variable domain, in which reference TRBV7-9 and TRBJ2-7 provide the parts outside the CDR3, is DTGVSQNPRHKITKRGQNVTFRCDPISEHNRLYWYRQTLGQGPEFLTYFQNEAQLEKSRLLSDRFSAERPKGSFSTLEIQRTEQGDSAMYLCASSWDRVSYEQYFGPGTRLTVT.

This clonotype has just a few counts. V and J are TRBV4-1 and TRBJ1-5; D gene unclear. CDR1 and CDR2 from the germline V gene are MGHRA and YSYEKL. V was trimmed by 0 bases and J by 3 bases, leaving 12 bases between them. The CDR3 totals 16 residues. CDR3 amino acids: CASSQDQSTNNQPQHF. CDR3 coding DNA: TGCGCCAGCAGCCAAGATCAGTCGACAAACAATCAGCCCCAGCATTTT.

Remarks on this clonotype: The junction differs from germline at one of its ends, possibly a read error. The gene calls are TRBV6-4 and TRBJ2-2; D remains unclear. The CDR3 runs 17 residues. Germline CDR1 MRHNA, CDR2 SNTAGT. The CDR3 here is CASSYSARALNTGELFF. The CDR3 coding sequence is TGTGCCAGCAGTTACTCGGCACGGGCTCTGAACACCGGGGAGCTGTTTTTT.

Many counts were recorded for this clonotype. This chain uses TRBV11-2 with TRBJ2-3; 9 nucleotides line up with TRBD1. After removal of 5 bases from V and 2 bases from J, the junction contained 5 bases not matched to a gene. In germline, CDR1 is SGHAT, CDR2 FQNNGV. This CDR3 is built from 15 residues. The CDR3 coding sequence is TGTGCCAGCAGCATCCGGGACAGGGACACAGATACGCAGTATTTT. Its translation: CASSIRDRDTDTQYF.

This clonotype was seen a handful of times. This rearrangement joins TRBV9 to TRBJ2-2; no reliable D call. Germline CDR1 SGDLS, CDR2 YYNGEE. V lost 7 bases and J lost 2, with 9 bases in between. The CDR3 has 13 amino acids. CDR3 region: CASQWRNTGELFF. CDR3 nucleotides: TGTGCCAGCCAATGGAGAAACACCGGGGAGCTGTTTTTT. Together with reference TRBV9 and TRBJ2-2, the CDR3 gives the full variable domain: DSGVTQTPKHLITATGQRVTLRCSPRSGDLSVYWYQQSLDQGLQFLIQYYNGEERAKGNILERFSAQQFPDLHSELNLSSLELGDSALYFCASQWRNTGELFFGEGSRLTVL.